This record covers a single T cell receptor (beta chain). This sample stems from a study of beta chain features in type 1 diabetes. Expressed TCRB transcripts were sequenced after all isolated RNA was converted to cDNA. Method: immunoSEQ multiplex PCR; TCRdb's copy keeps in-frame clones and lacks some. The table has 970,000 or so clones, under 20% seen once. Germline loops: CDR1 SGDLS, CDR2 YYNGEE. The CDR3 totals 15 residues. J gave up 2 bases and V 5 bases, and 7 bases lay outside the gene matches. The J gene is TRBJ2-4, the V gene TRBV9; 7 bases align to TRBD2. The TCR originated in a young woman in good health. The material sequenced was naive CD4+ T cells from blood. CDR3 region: CASSYSGDPKNIQYF. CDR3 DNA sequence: TGTGCCAGCAGTTACAGCGGGGATCCCAAAAACATTCAGTACTTC.